Here is one T cell receptor beta chain with its context. This entry comes from a study of blood T cells in healthy people across ages. A second PCR of 7 to 11 cycles used a sample-barcoded 5' primer and a J-beta primer mix. Per sample, CDR3-containing paired-end reads numbered at least 2.5 million. One entry per CDR3 protein results from TCRdb running MiXCR on the 5' RACE reads. In the table there are approximately 780,000 distinct CDR3 sequences, 25% to 30% of which are singletons. CDR3 length equals 15 residues. Trimming cost V 2 bases and J 4 bases, with 14 bases left between them. These data were also filed under a second study, of T cells of mothers and their children.

The V call is TRBV12-3 or TRBV12-4, the J call TRBJ1-1; possible D gene TRBD1, 6 bases. Sequenced input: blood. The TCR sequence derives from a boy between 10 and 17 years old in good health. The CDR3: CASSLFGGLGTEAFF. CDR3 in DNA: TGTGCCAGCAGTTTATTTGGGGGGCTTGGCACTGAAGCTTTCTTT.